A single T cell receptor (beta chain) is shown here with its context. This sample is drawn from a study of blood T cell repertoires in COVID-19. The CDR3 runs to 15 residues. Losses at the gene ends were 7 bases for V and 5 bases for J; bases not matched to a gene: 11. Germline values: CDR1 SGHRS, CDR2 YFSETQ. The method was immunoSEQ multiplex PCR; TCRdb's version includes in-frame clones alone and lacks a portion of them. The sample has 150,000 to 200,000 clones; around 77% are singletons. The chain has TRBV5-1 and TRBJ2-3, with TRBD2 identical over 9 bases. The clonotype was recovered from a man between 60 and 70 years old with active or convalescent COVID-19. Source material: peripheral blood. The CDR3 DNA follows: TGCGCCAGCGCTTCGGCGGGAGCGGGGGGAGATACGCAGTATTTT. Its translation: CASASAGAGGDTQYF.